Presented here are 25 T cell receptor beta chains from one specimen sequenced in a study of T-cell reconstitution after alpha-beta-depleted transplantation in children. Unique molecular identifiers were used to barcode this TCRbeta library. Using its own MiXCR run on the PCR reads, TCRdb lists one record per CDR3 protein. The sample includes 450,000 to 600,000 distinct CDR3 sequences, approximately 32% of them seen just once. The sequencing here drew on PBMCs from the stem cell graft donor, taken from the stem cell graft. The receptors were gathered from a human donor who donated a stem cell graft to a child with aplastic anemia.

J is TRBJ2-2 and V is TRBV5-5; D tentatively reads TRBD1 or TRBD2 (5 bases each). The germline CDR1 and CDR2 sequences are SGHKS and YYEKEE (reference sequence). The CDR3 is 16 residues long. The germline V and J ends were trimmed by 4 bases and 0 bases, with 13 bases remaining between them. The CDR3 region is CASSVGVPSNTGELFF. In DNA, the CDR3 is TGTGCCAGCAGCGTGGGGGTCCCCTCGAACACCGGGGAGCTGTTTTTT.

The table lists this clonotype with a few counts. The gene calls are TRBV30 and TRBJ2-2, with 9 nucleotides matching TRBD1. CDR3 length: 14 residues. CDR1 is GTSNPN, CDR2 SVGIG, per germline (reference sequence). The ends lost 3 bases at V and 4 bases at J; junction bases unmatched: 3. The CDR3 DNA reads TGTGCCTGGAGAACAGGGGGCAGCACCGGGGAGCTGTTTTTT. Translated, it gives CAWRTGGSTGELFF.

The chain links TRBV7-9 to TRBJ2-6; no firm D call. Germline values: CDR1 SEHNR, CDR2 FQNEAQ (reference sequence). The CDR3 contains 17 residues. Trimming stripped 1 base from V and 0 bases from J, with 10 bases between. CDR3 region: CASSLGARSSGANVLTF. CDR3 DNA sequence: TGTGCCAGCAGCTTAGGAGCCAGGAGCTCTGGGGCCAACGTCCTGACTTTC.

The gene calls are TRBV7-2 and TRBJ2-2, with unresolved D. The CDR3 runs 13 residues. Trimming pared 0 bases from V and 5 bases from J, leaving 4 bases between. Germline V gene lookup returns CDR1 SGHTA and CDR2 FQGNSA. The CDR3 reads CASSLALTGELFF. For the CDR3, the DNA is TGTGCCAGCAGCTTAGCGCTGACCGGGGAGCTGTTTTTT.

This clonotype has ten or more counts. This chain uses TRBV4-3 with TRBJ2-2; TRBD2 agrees at 10 bases. V shed 3 bases, J shed 2 bases, and the junction held 9 bases outside the gene matches. From germline, CDR1 is LGHNA and CDR2 YSLEER. CDR3 size: 18 residues. CDR3 amino acids: CASSQGWTSGSNTGELFF. The CDR3 nucleotides read TGCGCCAGCAGCCAGGGATGGACTAGCGGAAGTAACACCGGGGAGCTGTTTTTT.

This clonotype was counted a few times. The chain has TRBV28 and TRBJ2-6; a possible D gene is TRBD1 (6 bases). This CDR3 is built from 16 residues. V gave up 5 bases and J gave up 2 bases, with 13 bases separating them. Germline CDR1 reads MDHEN; CDR2 reads SYDVKM. CDR3: CASSGTGKAGANVLTF. The CDR3 DNA follows: TGTGCCAGCAGTGGTACAGGGAAAGCTGGGGCCAACGTCCTGACTTTC.

This clonotype was seen a handful of times. This chain joins TRBV20-1 and TRBJ1-5; TRBD1 matches at 8 bases. V was pared by 2 bases and J by 6 bases, with 9 bases of the junction left unmatched. The V gene's germline CDR1 is DFQATT and CDR2 SNEGSKA (reference sequence). The CDR3 consists of 15 residues. The CDR3: CSARNRQGLGQPQHF. The CDR3 DNA sequence: TGCAGTGCTAGAAACCGACAGGGGTTGGGTCAGCCCCAGCATTTT.

The chain joins TRBV20-1 to TRBJ1-1; 7 bases are shared with TRBD1. The CDR3 spans 16 residues. Germline V gene sequence: CDR1 DFQATT, CDR2 SNEGSKA (reference sequence). The J segment lost 0 bases and the V segment lost 2 bases, leaving 9 bases of the junction unmatched. The DNA of the CDR3 is TGCAGTGCTAGAAGGCAGGGGGGAATCATGAACACTGAAGCTTTCTTT. Translated, it gives CSARRQGGIMNTEAFF.

This clonotype was seen only once. The J gene is TRBJ2-7, the V gene TRBV6-4; TRBD2 agrees at 9 bases. The CDR3 extends over 14 amino acids. Trimming removed 8 bases from V and 1 base from J; junction bases left unmatched: 6. Germline V CDR1 and CDR2: MRHNA, SNTAGT. CDR3 nucleotides: TGTGCCAGCGCGACTAGCGGCAAGTCCTACGAGCAGTACTTC. Translated, it gives CASATSGKSYEQYF.

This clonotype showed up just a few times. The chain carries TRBV5-5 and TRBJ2-1; D is unclear. CDR1 and CDR2 from the germline V gene are SGHKS and YYEKEE (reference sequence). The germline V and J ends were trimmed by 4 bases and 6 bases, with 11 bases remaining between them. The CDR3 totals 13 residues. The CDR3 sequence: CASSLELGNEQFF. CDR3 in DNA: TGTGCCAGCAGCCTCGAGCTTGGCAATGAGCAGTTCTTC.

In this sample, this clonotype turned up a few times. The chain has TRBV5-1 and TRBJ1-2; D is possibly TRBD1 (5 bases). Between the trimmed V and J ends, which lost 1 base and 7 bases, there was a span of 14 bases. The CDR3 runs 14 residues. Germline values: CDR1 SGHRS, CDR2 YFSETQ. The CDR3 loop reads CASSLTAGSAGYTF. Written as DNA, the CDR3 is TGCGCCAGCAGCTTGACGGCAGGGTCGGCTGGCTACACCTTC.

CDR3 in amino acids: CASSLASGEIRTQYF. The CDR3 DNA reads as TGTGCCAGCAGTTTAGCTAGCGGGGAAATTCGAACCCAGTACTTC. The V call is TRBV28, the J call TRBJ2-5; 9 bases are shared with TRBD2. Germline V gene lookup returns CDR1 MDHEN and CDR2 SYDVKM. This CDR3 is built from 15 residues. V gave up 2 bases and J gave up 8 bases; unmatched junction bases: 9.

V and J are TRBV28 and TRBJ2-3; D is perhaps TRBD2 (5 bases). The germline V gene encodes CDR1 MDHEN and CDR2 SYDVKM. This CDR3 has 15 residues. Trimming pared 6 bases from V and 1 base from J, leaving 14 bases between. As DNA, the CDR3 is TGTGCCAGCAGCTTTACAGCGAGGGGCACAGATACGCAGTATTTT. It translates to CASSFTARGTDTQYF.

The genes are TRBV20-1 and TRBJ2-5, with a tentative D call TRBD1 (5 bases). The V gene lost 6 bases and the J gene lost 0 bases, with 11 bases spanning the gap. This CDR3 is 13 amino acids long. The germline gives CDR1 DFQATT, CDR2 SNEGSKA (reference sequence). The CDR3 DNA follows: TGCAGTGCCAACAACAGGAACCAAGAGACCCAGTACTTC. Its protein is CSANNRNQETQYF.

Only a few counts were recorded for this clonotype. This sequence joins TRBV11-3 and TRBJ2-2; TRBD1 matches at 8 bases. The CDR3 spans 15 residues. The germline gives CDR1 SGHNT, CDR2 YENEEA. After removal of 1 base from V and 6 bases from J, the junction contained 4 bases not matched to a gene. CDR3 bases: TGTGCCAGCAGCTTAGTTGAACAGGGGGCCGGGGAGCTGTTTTTT. The encoded protein is CASSLVEQGAGELFF.

The chain employs TRBV12-3 or TRBV12-4 and TRBJ2-7; 11 bases map to TRBD2. Trimming took 4 bases from V and 6 from J; bases not matched to a gene: 8. CDR3 size: 15 residues. The CDR3 nucleotides are TGTGCCAGCAGTTATACTAGCGGGAGAGTACCCGAGCAGTACTTC. This gives the protein CASSYTSGRVPEQYF.

A few counts support this clonotype. The rearrangement joins TRBV12-3 or TRBV12-4 to TRBJ1-1, with D hard to call. Trimming removed 6 bases at V and 7 bases at J, with 12 bases between. The CDR3 spans 12 residues. CDR3 region: CASRGDTFEAFF. The CDR3 region has the DNA TGTGCCAGCAGGGGAGATACCTTTGAAGCTTTCTTT.

This clonotype was observed a few times. The chain joins TRBV20-1 to TRBJ2-1; D call uncertain. Germline CDR1 DFQATT, CDR2 SNEGSKA (reference sequence). This CDR3 region has 13 residues. Trimming took 3 bases from V and 3 from J, leaving 9 bases between them. CDR3 nucleotides: TGCAGTGCTAGGGCCCCTATCTACAATGAGCAGTTCTTC. It encodes CSARAPIYNEQFF.

V gene TRBV6-5 combines with J gene TRBJ1-5, with D perhaps matching TRBD1 (5 bases). Germline lookup yields CDR1 MNHEY and CDR2 SVGAGI. V was cut by 0 bases and J by 3 bases, with 12 bases left in between. The CDR3 sequence is 16 residues long. The CDR3 loop reads CASSYSGGGPNQPQHF. CDR3 sequence (DNA): TGTGCCAGCAGTTACTCGGGCGGGGGTCCCAATCAGCCCCAGCATTTT.

This clonotype has just a few counts. The chain couples TRBV28 to TRBJ1-2, with 9 bases fitting TRBD1. Germline values: CDR1 MDHEN, CDR2 SYDVKM. Unmatched junction bases numbered 5, after V lost 11 bases and J lost 4 bases. The CDR3 totals 12 residues. CDR3 region: CAAQQGAYGYTF. The CDR3 DNA reads as TGTGCCGCCCAACAGGGGGCCTATGGCTACACCTTC.

This clonotype was counted a single time. The chain employs TRBV4-3 and TRBJ2-1; D call uncertain. The CDR3 is made up of 15 amino acids. Germline V gives CDR1 LGHNA, CDR2 YSLEER. V was cut by 2 bases and J by 0 bases, with 8 bases left in between. CDR3 sequence: CASSQSVSSYNEQFF. The CDR3 region has the DNA TGCGCCAGCAGCCAATCGGTGAGCTCCTACAATGAGCAGTTCTTC.

This clonotype was counted only a few times. The chain is built from TRBV7-8 and TRBJ2-3; possible D gene TRBD2, 6 bases. The germline V gene has CDR1 SGHVS and CDR2 FQNEAQ. The CDR3 runs 14 residues. V was cut by 5 bases and J by 0 bases, with 9 bases left in between. DNA for the CDR3: TGTGCCAGCAGCCGCACTAGCAGCACAGATACGCAGTATTTT. It codes for CASSRTSSTDTQYF. Full variable domain (outside the CDR3, taken from reference TRBV7-8 and TRBJ2-3): GAGVSQSPRYKVAKRGQDVALRCDPISGHVSLFWYQQALGQGPEFLTYFQNEAQLDKSGLPSDRFFAERPEGSVSTLKIQRTQQEDSAVYLCASSRTSSTDTQYFGPGTRLTVL.

This clonotype was seen more than once but under ten times. V is TRBV5-1 and J is TRBJ2-1; weak D call: TRBD1 (6 bases). CDR3 length equals 14 residues. The V gene's germline CDR1 is SGHRS and CDR2 YFSETQ. V was pared by 2 bases and J by 8 bases, with 14 bases between. CDR3 loop: CASSLGQTDDEQFF. In DNA form, the CDR3 reads TGCGCCAGCAGCTTAGGACAGACCGATGATGAGCAGTTCTTC. The variable domain in full, with the rest retrieved from reference TRBV5-1 and TRBJ2-1, is KAGVTQTPRYLIKTRGQQVTLSCSPISGHRSVSWYQQTPGQGLQFLFEYFSETQRNKGNFPGRFSGRQFSNSRSEMNVSTLELGDSALYLCASSLGQTDDEQFFGPGTRLTVL.

The chain links TRBV7-2 to TRBJ2-3; 9 bases align to TRBD2. Germline V gene lookup returns CDR1 SGHTA and CDR2 FQGNSA. V lost 7 bases, J lost 4 bases, and 9 bases stayed unmatched. This CDR3 is 15 amino acids long. The CDR3, as DNA: TGTGCCAGCATCAGCACGCCTAGCGGGGCAGATACGCAGTATTTT. This codes for CASISTPSGADTQYF. The whole variable domain, filled in from reference TRBV7-2 and TRBJ2-3, reads GAGVSQSPSNKVTEKGKDVELRCDPISGHTALYWYRQSLGQGLEFLIYFQGNSAPDKSGLPSDRFSAERTGGSVSTLTIQRTQQEDSAVYLCASISTPSGADTQYFGPGTRLTVL.

The rearrangement uses TRBV7-8 and TRBJ2-4, with TRBD1 matching over 9 bases. V trimming: 1 base; J trimming: 0 bases; junction bases outside the gene matches: 1. Germline values: CDR1 SGHVS, CDR2 FQNEAQ. The CDR3 covers 16 residues. CDR3 coding DNA: TGTGCCAGCAGCTTAGGGACAGGGGCAGCCAAAAACATTCAGTACTTC. It is translated as CASSLGTGAAKNIQYF.